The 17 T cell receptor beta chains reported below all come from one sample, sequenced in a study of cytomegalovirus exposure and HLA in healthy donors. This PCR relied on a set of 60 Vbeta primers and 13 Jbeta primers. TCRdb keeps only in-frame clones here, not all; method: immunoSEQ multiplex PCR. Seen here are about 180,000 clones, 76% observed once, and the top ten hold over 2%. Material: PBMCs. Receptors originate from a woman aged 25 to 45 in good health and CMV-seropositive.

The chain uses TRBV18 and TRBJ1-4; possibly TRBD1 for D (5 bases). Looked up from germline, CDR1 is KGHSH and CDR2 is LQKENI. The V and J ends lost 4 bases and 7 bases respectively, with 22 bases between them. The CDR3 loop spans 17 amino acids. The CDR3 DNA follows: TGTGCCAGCTCACTCATCCCCGGGCGGGGGGTCGGTGAAAAACTGTTTTTT. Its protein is CASSLIPGRGVGEKLFF.

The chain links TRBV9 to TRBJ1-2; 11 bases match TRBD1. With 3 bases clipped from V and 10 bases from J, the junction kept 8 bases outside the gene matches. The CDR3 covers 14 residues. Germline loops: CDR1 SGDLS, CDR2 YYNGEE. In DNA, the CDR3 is TGTGCCAGCAGCGCTGGACAGGGGGCAAAGACCTACACCTTC. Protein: CASSAGQGAKTYTF.

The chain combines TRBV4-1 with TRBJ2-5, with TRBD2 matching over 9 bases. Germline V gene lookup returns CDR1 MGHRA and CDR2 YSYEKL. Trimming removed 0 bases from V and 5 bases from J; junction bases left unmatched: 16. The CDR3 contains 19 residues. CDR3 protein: CASSQDRPRGSGGGETQYF. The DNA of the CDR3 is TGCGCCAGCAGCCAAGATCGGCCGAGGGGTAGCGGGGGAGGGGAGACCCAGTACTTC.

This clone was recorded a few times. The CDR3 protein is CASSTGTGGGADTQYF. The CDR3 region has the DNA TGTGCCAGTAGTACCGGGACAGGTGGTGGGGCAGATACGCAGTATTTT. The J gene is TRBJ2-3, the V gene TRBV19; 8 bases are shared with TRBD1. Trimming took 4 bases from V and 4 from J; bases not matched to a gene: 10. Germline V gene sequence: CDR1 LNHDA, CDR2 SQIVND (reference sequence). CDR3 size: 16 residues.

The CDR3 sequence is CASRSFSSGANVLTF. The CDR3 region has the DNA TGTGCCAGCAGAAGTTTTAGCTCTGGGGCCAACGTCCTGACTTTC. The rearrangement joins TRBV9 to TRBJ2-6; D not resolved. CDR1 and CDR2 (germline): SGDLS, YYNGEE. Trimming removed 5 bases from V and 0 bases from J, with 9 bases in between. The CDR3 has 15 residues.

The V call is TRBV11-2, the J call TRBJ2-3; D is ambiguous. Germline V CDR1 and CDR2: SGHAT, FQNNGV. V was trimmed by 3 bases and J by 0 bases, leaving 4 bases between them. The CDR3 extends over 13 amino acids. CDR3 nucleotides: TGTGCCAGCAGCTTCATTAGCACAGATACGCAGTATTTT. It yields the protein CASSFISTDTQYF. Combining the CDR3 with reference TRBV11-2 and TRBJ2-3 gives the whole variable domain EAGVAQSPRYKIIEKRQSVAFWCNPISGHATLYWYQQILGQGPKLLIQFQNNGVVDDSQLPKDRFSAERLKGVDSTLKIQPAKLEDSAVYLCASSFISTDTQYFGPGTRLTVL.

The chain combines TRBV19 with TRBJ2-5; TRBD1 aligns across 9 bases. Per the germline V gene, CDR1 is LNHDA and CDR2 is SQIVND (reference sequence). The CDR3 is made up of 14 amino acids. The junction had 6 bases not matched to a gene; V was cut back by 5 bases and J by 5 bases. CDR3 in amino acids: CASSADRGVETQYF. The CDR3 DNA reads TGTGCCAGTAGTGCGGACAGGGGAGTGGAGACCCAGTACTTC.

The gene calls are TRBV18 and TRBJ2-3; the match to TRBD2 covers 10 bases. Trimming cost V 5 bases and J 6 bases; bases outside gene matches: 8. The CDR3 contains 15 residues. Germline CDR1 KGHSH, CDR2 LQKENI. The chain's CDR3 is CASSSLAGVVDTQYF. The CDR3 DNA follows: TGTGCCAGCTCATCTCTAGCGGGGGTCGTGGATACGCAGTATTTT.

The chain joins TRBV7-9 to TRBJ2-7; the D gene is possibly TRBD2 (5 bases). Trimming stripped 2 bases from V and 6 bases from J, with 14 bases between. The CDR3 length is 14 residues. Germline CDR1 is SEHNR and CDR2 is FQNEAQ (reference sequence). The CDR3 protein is CASSLTRESPEQYF. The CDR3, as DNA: TGTGCCAGCAGCTTAACCCGGGAAAGCCCCGAGCAGTACTTC.

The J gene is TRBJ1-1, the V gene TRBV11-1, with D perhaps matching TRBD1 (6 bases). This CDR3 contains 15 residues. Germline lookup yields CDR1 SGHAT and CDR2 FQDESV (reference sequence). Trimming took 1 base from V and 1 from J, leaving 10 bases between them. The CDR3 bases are TGTGCCAGCAGCTTAGAAGCAGGGGCGAACACTGAAGCTTTCTTT. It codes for CASSLEAGANTEAFF. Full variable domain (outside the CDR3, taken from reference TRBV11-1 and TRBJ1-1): EAEVAQSPRYKITEKSQAVAFWCDPISGHATLYWYRQILGQGPELLVQFQDESVVDDSQLPKDRFSAERLKGVDSTLKIQPAELGDSAMYLCASSLEAGANTEAFFGQGTRLTVV.

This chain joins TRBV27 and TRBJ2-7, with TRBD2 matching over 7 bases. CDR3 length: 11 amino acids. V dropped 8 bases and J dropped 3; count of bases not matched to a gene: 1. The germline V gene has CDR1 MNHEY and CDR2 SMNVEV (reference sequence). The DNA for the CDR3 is TGTGCCAGCCGCGGGGGCTACGAGCAGTACTTC. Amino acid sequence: CASRGGYEQYF.

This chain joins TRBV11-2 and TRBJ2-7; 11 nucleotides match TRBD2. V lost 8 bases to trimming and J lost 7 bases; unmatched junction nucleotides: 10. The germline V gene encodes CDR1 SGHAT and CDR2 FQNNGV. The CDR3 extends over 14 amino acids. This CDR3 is CASSLAGGPGEQYF. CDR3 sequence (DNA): TGTGCCAGCTCTTTAGCGGGGGGGCCGGGAGAGCAGTACTTC.

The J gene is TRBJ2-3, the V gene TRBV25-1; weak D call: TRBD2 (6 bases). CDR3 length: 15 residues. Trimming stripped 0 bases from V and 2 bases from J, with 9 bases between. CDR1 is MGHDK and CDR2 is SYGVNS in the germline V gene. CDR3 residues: CASSEYWDFTDTQYF. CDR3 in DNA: TGTGCCAGCAGTGAATACTGGGACTTCACAGATACGCAGTATTTT.

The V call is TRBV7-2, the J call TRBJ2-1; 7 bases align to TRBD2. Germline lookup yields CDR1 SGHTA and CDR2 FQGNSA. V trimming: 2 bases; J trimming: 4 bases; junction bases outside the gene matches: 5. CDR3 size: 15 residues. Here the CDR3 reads CASSLQRGGYNEQFF. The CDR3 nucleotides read TGTGCCAGCAGCTTACAGCGGGGTGGGTACAATGAGCAGTTCTTC.

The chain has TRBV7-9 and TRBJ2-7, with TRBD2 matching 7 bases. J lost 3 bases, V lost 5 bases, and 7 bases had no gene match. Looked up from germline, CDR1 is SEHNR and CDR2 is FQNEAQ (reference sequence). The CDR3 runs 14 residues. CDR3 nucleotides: TGTGCCAGCAGCCAAGCGGGGCGTCACTACGAGCAGTACTTC. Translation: CASSQAGRHYEQYF.

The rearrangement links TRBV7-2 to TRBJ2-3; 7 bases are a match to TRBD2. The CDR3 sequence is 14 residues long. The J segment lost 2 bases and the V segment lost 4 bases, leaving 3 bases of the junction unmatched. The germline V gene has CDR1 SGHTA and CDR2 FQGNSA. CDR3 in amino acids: CASSSGTTTDTQYF. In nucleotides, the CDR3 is TGTGCCAGCAGCTCCGGGACTACCACAGATACGCAGTATTTT.

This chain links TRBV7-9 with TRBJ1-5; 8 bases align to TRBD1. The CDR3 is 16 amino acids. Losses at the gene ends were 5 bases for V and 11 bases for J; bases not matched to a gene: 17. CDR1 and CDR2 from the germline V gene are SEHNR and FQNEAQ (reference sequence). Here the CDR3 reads CASSLGPDRGRGAQHF. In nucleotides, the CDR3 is TGTGCCAGCAGCCTCGGCCCTGACAGGGGTCGAGGGGCCCAGCATTTT.